This T cell receptor (beta chain) is drawn from a study of memory CD4+ T cells and cytomegalovirus serostatus. Study context: Donors were healthy Belgian adults, 8 to 10 CMV seropositive and around 24 seronegative.

The V and J ends lost 5 bases and 0 bases, in that order; junction bases with no gene match: 5. The CDR3 consists of 17 residues. Germline-derived CDR1 and CDR2 are SGHAT and FQNNGV. This clone was counted between two and nine times. Original methodology: After removing out-of-frame reads, around 2,000,000 distinct TCRbeta sequences remained. Profiling relied on immunoSEQ multiplex PCR, and the TCRdb table lists in-frame clones only, not all of them. V, J and clone size reflect that table, while D and trimming were determined from the DNA. The table includes about 25,000 clones, more than 60% detected once. The sort gate was single viable CD3+CD4+CD8-CD45RO+ cells for memory CD4+ T cells. After thawing, CD4+ T cells were positively selected.

The genes are TRBV11-2 and TRBJ2-2, with 11 bases aligning to TRBD2. This TCR came from an adult in good health and CMV-seronegative. The sequencing input was memory CD4+ T cells from blood. The CDR3 bases are TGTGCCAGCAGCCCCCGACTAGCGGGACCGAACACCGGGGAGCTGTTTTTT. Protein product: CASSPRLAGPNTGELFF.